The 2 T cell receptor beta chains below were found in one sample sequenced in a study of early T cells in non-severe SARS-CoV-2 infection. TCRdb processed the 5' RACE reads anew with MiXCR; each CDR3 protein has one entry. The sample lists approximately 71,000 distinct CDR3 sequences; less than 15% were seen once. Sequencing input: whole blood. The receptors here all came from an adult who was a healthcare worker with PCR-confirmed SARS-CoV-2 infection or an uninfected control (not recorded which).

There are a few counts of this clonotype. The chain couples TRBV29-1 to TRBJ2-5; 9 bases are a match to TRBD2. J was trimmed by 0 bases and V by 7 bases; bases with no gene match: 15. This CDR3 is built from 17 residues. The germline V gene encodes CDR1 SQVTM and CDR2 ANQGSEA. CDR3 in DNA: TGCAGCGACAGAGTAGGCGGGGGGGCCCAGTACCAAGAGACCCAGTACTTC. Translated, it gives CSDRVGGGAQYQETQYF. The whole variable domain, filled in from reference TRBV29-1 and TRBJ2-5, reads SAVISQKPSRDICQRGTSLTIQCQVDSQVTMMFWYRQQPGQSLTLIATANQGSEATYESGFVIDKFPISRPNLTFSTLTVSNMSPEDSSIYLCSDRVGGGAQYQETQYFGPGTRLLVL.

This clonotype was seen a few times. The CDR3 DNA is TGTGCCAGCCGTGACCTATTGAACACTGAAGCTTTCTTT. Its translation: CASRDLLNTEAFF. The gene calls are TRBV7-9 and TRBJ1-1, with D unresolved. Trimming took 8 bases from V and 0 from J, leaving 10 bases between them. The germline V gene encodes CDR1 SEHNR and CDR2 FQNEAQ (reference sequence). There are 13 residues in the CDR3.